These T cell receptor beta chains were read from a single sample in a study of OX40 agonist ivuxolimab in advanced cancers. Sequenced by immunoSEQ multiplex PCR; TCRdb stores in-frame clones only, minus some. There are around 68,000 clones in the sample; 70% to 90% occur only once, and about 0.61% lies in the top ten. The sequences come from CD4+ or CD8+ T cells sorted from blood, collected in a trial of the OX40 agonist ivuxolimab. The receptors come from an adult with an advanced solid tumor such as melanoma, head and neck, liver or kidney cancer. Both conserved end residues are part of each CDR3. The D gene is left open where the match is weak. Only some rows state a clone size, as once, few, many or a class for expanded clones.

D gene	J gene	V gene	clone size	CDR3 DNA	CDR3 protein
TRBD1	TRBJ2-1	TRBV18	-	TGTGCCAGCTCACCCCCGGGACAGGGTTTCTCCAATGAGCAGTTCTTC	CASSPPGQGFSNEQFF
TRBD1	TRBJ1-1	TRBV10-3	-	TGTGCCATCAGAGGACCGGACAGGGATTCCACTGAAGCTTTCTTT	CAIRGPDRDSTEAFF
-	TRBJ1-1	TRBV2	once	TGTGCCAGCTACATCGGGCTGACTTTTAACACTGAAGCTTTCTTT	CASYIGLTFNTEAFF
-	TRBJ1-1	TRBV5-1	few	TGCGCCAGCAGCTTCCGGGACGGCCTTGAAGCTTTCTTT	CASSFRDGLEAFF
TRBD2	TRBJ2-5	TRBV6-1	-	TGTGCCAGCAGTGGGGGACTAGCGGGTCAAGAGACCCAGTACTTC	CASSGGLAGQETQYF
-	TRBJ1-5	TRBV29-1	-	TGCAGCGCCCGGGCACAGGACGATCAGCCCCAGCATTTT	CSARAQDDQPQHF
-	TRBJ1-5	TRBV6-6	-	TGTGCCAGCAGTTACTCGAGATGGGATCAGCCCCAGCATTTT	CASSYSRWDQPQHF
TRBD2	TRBJ2-7	TRBV5-1	-	TGCGCCAGCAGCAGCGGGATGCGCGACGAGCAGTACTTC	CASSSGMRDEQYF
TRBD1	TRBJ1-4	TRBV7-2	once	TGTGCCAGCAGCTCGAAACAGGGGCTTGGACAACTGTTTTTT	CASSSKQGLGQLFF
-	TRBJ2-3	TRBV7-3	-	TGTGCCAGCAGCCCAGACGCTAGCACGAATACGCAGTATTTT	CASSPDASTNTQYF
-	TRBJ1-4	TRBV5-1	-	TGCGCCAGCAGCCATCAGGGACGCTCGGATGAAAAACTGTTTTTT	CASSHQGRSDEKLFF
TRBD2	TRBJ2-3	TRBV29-1	once	TGCAGCGTTGAAGATCGCGGACTAGTTGCAGATACGCAGTATTTT	CSVEDRGLVADTQYF
-	TRBJ1-4	TRBV5-1	-	TGCGCCAGCAGCCTGGACCCAGGGGCCTGGGGTGAAAAACTGTTTTTT	CASSLDPGAWGEKLFF
TRBD1	TRBJ2-2	TRBV7-9	few	TGTGCCAGCAGCCCAGGACAGGGGACGAACACCGGGGAGCTGTTTTTT	CASSPGQGTNTGELFF
-	TRBJ2-4	TRBV14	-	TGTGCCAGCAGCCAAGATCTGTGGGGGGCCGGCAAAAACATTCAGTACTTC	CASSQDLWGAGKNIQYF
-	TRBJ2-5	TRBV11-2	-	TGTGCCAGCAGCCCCCCCTCGGGGGTCCAAGAGACCCAGTACTTC	CASSPPSGVQETQYF
-	TRBJ2-7	TRBV9	-	TGTGCCAGCAGCTCCGCGACGGAATACGAGCAGTACTTC	CASSSATEYEQYF
-	TRBJ2-3	TRBV12-5	-	TGTGCTAGTGGTTTGCCCCCACCAGGGACCGATACGCAGTATTTT	CASGLPPPGTDTQYF
TRBD1	TRBJ1-2	TRBV7-2	-	TGTGCCAGCAGCACAAGACAGGGGGTGGATGGCTACACCTTC	CASSTRQGVDGYTF
-	TRBJ2-7	TRBV18	once	TGTGCCAGCTCACCACCGACGTCGAGCGGAGAGGGCCGGGAGCAGTACTTC	CASSPPTSSGEGREQYF
-	TRBJ1-1	TRBV4-1	once	TGCGCCAGCAGCCAAGTACACACAGGACACCTTATAACTGAAGCTTTCTTT	CASSQVHTGHLITEAFF
-	TRBJ1-5	TRBV10-2	-	TGCGCCAGCCGTGCAGGGGCAGGCAATCAGCCCCAGCATTTT	CASRAGAGNQPQHF
-	TRBJ2-7	TRBV7-2	once	TGTGCCAGCAGCTTAGGGGGTGCGGGCTTGGGCCTCGAGCAGTACTTC	CASSLGGAGLGLEQYF
-	TRBJ2-3	TRBV7-2	-	TGTGCCAGCAGCGGTGGGAATACGCAGTATTTT	CASSGGNTQYF
-	TRBJ2-7	TRBV6-5	-	TGTGCCAGCAGTTACTCGGGGGAGCAGTACTTC	CASSYSGEQYF
TRBD1	TRBJ1-2	TRBV6-5	-	TGTGCCAGCACCCAGGACAGGCTATATGGCTACACCTTC	CASTQDRLYGYTF
-	TRBJ2-3	TRBV29-1	-	TGCAGCGTACGGGGTTTGGATACGCAGTATTTT	CSVRGLDTQYF
-	TRBJ1-1	TRBV7-2	-	TGTGCCAGCAGCTTTACAAGTTCGAACACTGAAGCTTTCTTT	CASSFTSSNTEAFF
-	TRBJ1-2	TRBV4-3	once	TGCGCCAGCAGCCAAGGTAGCACAGGTAACGGCTACACCTTC	CASSQGSTGNGYTF
TRBD1	TRBJ1-6	TRBV4-3	-	TGCGCCAGCAGCCAAGAACCACAGGGGGCTAATTCACCCCTCCACTTT	CASSQEPQGANSPLHF
TRBD2	TRBJ2-3	TRBV5-1	-	TGCGCCAGCAGCCCCGGGGGAGGGGCGAGAGATACGCAGTATTTT	CASSPGGGARDTQYF
TRBD1	TRBJ1-2	TRBV7-2	-	TGTGCCAGCAGCTTAGTCGGGACAGGGGCGAACTATGGCTACACCTTC	CASSLVGTGANYGYTF
-	TRBJ2-7	TRBV7-2	-	TGTGCCAGCAGCTTAGTAGTGGCGACCTACGAGCAGTACTTC	CASSLVVATYEQYF